This T cell receptor beta chain was recovered during a study of cytomegalovirus exposure and HLA in healthy donors. Study results and limitations: The listing of 150 to 200 TCR beta chains classed them as cytomegalovirus-associated. Several of the most significant clusters appeared linked to common viral pathogens, based on a later analysis.

Primers: 60 Vbeta forward and 13 Jbeta reverse. Clones were read by immunoSEQ multiplex PCR, and TCRdb kept only the in-frame ones, dropping some. This sample carries about 130,000 clones, roughly 85% of them seen once, and the ten largest clones take 6% to 8%. Details on this clone: No antigen is known for it.

CDR3 length: 14 residues. CDR1 is MDHEN and CDR2 is SYDVKM in the germline V gene. The trim removed 2 bases at V and 2 bases at J, leaving 0 bases unmatched. This rearrangement joins TRBV28 to TRBJ2-1, with 7 nucleotides matching TRBD1. Sample: PBMCs. This TCR was sampled from a woman aged 25-40 years in good health and CMV-seropositive. The CDR3 spells CASSLGTAYNEQFF. The CDR3 DNA sequence: TGTGCCAGCAGTTTAGGGACAGCCTACAATGAGCAGTTCTTC.